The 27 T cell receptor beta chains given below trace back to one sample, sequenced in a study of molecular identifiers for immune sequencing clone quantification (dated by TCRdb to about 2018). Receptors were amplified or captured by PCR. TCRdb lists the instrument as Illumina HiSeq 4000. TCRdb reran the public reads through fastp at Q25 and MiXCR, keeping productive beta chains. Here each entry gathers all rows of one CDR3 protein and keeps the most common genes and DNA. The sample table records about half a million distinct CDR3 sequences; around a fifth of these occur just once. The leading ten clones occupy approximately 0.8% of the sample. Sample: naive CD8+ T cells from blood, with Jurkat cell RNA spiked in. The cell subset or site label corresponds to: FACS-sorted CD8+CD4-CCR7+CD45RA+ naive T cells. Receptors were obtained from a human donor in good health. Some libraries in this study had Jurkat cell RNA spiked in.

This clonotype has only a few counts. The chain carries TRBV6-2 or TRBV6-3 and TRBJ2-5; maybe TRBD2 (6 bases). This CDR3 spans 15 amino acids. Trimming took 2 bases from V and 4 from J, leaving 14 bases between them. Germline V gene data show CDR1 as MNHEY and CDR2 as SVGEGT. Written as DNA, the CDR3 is TGTGCCAGCAGTTACCCTGGCGGGGCCGCAGAGACCCAGTACTTC. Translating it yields CASSYPGGAAETQYF.

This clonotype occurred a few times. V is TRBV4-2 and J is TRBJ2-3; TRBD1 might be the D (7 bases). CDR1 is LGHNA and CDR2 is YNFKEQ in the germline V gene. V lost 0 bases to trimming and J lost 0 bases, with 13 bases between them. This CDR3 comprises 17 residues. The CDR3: CASSQDPGGGSTDTQYF. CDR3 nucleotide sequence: TGTGCCAGCAGCCAAGATCCAGGGGGAGGTAGCACAGATACGCAGTATTTT.

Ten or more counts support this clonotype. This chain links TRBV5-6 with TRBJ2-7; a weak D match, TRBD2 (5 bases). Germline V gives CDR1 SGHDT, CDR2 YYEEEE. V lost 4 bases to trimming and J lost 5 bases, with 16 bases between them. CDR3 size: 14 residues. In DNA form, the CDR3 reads TGTGCCAGCAGCCTTGGTCGGGATAGGGACGAGCAGTACTTC. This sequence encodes CASSLGRDRDEQYF.

The CDR3: CASSEVAPSSYEQYF. CDR3 in DNA: TGTGCCAGCAGTGAAGTGGCCCCGAGCTCCTACGAGCAGTACTTC. The chain employs TRBV6-1 and TRBJ2-7; no definite D call. Germline V gene lookup returns CDR1 MNHNS and CDR2 SASEGT. The V and J ends lost 1 base and 0 bases respectively, with 10 bases between them. CDR3 length: 15 amino acids.

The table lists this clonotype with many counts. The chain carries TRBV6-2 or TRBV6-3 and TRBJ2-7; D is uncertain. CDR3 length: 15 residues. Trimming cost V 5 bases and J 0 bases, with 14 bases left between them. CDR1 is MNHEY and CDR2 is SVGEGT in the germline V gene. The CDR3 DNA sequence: TGTGCCAGCAGTCCCAATGGGGTAAGCTCCTACGAGCAGTACTTC. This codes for CASSPNGVSSYEQYF.

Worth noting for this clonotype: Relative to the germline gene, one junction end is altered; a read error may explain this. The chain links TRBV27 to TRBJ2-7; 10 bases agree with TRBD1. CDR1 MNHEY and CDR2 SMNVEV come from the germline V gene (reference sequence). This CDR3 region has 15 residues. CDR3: CVSRLWGTGDYEQYF. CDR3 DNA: TGTGTCAGCAGGCTATGGGGGACAGGGGACTACGAGCAGTACTTC.

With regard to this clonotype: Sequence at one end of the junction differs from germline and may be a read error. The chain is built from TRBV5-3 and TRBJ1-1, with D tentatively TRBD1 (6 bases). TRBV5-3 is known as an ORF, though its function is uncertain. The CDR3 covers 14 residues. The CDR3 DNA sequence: TGTGCCAGCAGCTTGGGGACAATGAGCGCTGGAGCTTTCTTT. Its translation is CASSLGTMSAGAFF.

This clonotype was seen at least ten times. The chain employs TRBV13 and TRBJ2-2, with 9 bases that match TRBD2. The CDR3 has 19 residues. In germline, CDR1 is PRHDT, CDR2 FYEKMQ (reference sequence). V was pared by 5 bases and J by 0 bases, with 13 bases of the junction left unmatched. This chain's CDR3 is CASSPIAVAGAANTGELFF. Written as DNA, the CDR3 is TGTGCCAGCAGCCCGATCGCGGTAGCGGGAGCAGCGAACACCGGGGAGCTGTTTTTT.

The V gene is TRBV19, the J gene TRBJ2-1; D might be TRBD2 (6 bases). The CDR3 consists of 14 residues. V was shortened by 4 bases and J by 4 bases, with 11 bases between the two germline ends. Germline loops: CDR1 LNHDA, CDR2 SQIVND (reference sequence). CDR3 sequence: CASSTNGGYNEQFF. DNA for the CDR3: TGTGCCAGTAGTACAAACGGGGGTTACAATGAGCAGTTCTTC.

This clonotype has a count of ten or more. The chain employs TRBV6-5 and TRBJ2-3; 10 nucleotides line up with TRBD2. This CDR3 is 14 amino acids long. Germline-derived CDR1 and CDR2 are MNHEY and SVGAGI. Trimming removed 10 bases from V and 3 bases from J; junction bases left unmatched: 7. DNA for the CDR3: TGTGCCACCCAAGCGGGGGGGCCGACAGATACGCAGTATTTT. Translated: CATQAGGPTDTQYF.

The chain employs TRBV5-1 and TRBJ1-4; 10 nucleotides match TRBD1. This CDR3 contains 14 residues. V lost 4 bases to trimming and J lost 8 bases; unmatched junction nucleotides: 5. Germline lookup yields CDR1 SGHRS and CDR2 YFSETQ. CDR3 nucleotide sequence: TGCGCCAGCAGCGATGGACAGGGGGAGGAAAAACTGTTTTTT. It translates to CASSDGQGEEKLFF.

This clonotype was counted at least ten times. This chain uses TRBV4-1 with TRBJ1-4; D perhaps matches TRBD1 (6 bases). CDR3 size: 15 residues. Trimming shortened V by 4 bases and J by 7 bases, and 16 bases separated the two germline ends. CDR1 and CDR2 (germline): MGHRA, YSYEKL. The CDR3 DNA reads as TGCGCCAGCAGCCTTCCAACAGGGTTGGGTGAAAAACTGTTTTTT. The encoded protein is CASSLPTGLGEKLFF.

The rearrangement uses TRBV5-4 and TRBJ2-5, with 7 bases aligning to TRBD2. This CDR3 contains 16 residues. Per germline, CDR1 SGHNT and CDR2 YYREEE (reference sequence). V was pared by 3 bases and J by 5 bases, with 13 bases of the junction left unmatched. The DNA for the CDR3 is TGTGCCAGCAGCTCCGCCGGAGCGGGGCTGGGGGAGACCCAGTACTTC. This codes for CASSSAGAGLGETQYF.

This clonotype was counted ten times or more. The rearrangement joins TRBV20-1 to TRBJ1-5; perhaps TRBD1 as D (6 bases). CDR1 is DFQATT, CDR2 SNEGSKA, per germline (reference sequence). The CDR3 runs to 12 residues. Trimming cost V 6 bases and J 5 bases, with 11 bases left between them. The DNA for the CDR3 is TGCAGTGCGAGAACAGGGCATCAGCCCCAGCATTTT. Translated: CSARTGHQPQHF.

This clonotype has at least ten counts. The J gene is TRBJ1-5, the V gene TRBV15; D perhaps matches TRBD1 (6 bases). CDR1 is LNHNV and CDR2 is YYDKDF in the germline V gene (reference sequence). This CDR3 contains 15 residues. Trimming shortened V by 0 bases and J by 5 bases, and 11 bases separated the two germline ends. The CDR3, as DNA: TGTGCCACCAGCAGAGATTGGGGGCAAGATCAGCCCCAGCATTTT. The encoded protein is CATSRDWGQDQPQHF.

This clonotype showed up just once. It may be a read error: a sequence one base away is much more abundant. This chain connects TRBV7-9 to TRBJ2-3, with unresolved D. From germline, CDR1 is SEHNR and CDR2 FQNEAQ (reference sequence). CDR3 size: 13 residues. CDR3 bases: TGTGCCAGCAGCCCGGACGCCACAGATGCGCAGTATTTT. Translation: CASSPDATDAQYF.

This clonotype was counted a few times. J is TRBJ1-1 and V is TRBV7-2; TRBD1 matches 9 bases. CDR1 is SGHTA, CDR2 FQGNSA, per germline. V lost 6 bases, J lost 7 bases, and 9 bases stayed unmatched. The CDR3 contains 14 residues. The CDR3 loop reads CASSTADRGYEAFF. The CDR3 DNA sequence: TGTGCCAGCAGTACAGCCGACAGGGGGTATGAAGCTTTCTTT.

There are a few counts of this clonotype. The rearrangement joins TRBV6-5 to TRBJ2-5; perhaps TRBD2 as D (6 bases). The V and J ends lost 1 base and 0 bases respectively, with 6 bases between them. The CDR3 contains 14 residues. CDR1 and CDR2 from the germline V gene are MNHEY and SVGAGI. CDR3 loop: CASSYWGDQETQYF. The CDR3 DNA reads TGTGCCAGCAGTTACTGGGGGGACCAAGAGACCCAGTACTTC.

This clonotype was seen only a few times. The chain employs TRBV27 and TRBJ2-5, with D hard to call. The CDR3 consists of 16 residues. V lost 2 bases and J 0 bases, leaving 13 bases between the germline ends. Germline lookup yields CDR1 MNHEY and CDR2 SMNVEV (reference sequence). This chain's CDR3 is CASSLTGGMYQETQYF. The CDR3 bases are TGTGCCAGCAGTTTAACTGGCGGAATGTACCAAGAGACCCAGTACTTC.

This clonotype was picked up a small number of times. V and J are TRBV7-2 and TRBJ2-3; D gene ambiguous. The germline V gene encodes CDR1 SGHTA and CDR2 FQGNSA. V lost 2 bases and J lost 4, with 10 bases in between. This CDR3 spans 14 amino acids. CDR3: CASSLIGPADTQYF. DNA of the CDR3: TGTGCCAGCAGCTTAATAGGTCCGGCAGATACGCAGTATTTT.

CDR3 sequence reads: CSARGGAAEAFF. The CDR3 DNA reads TGCAGTGCTAGAGGGGGGGCTGCTGAAGCTTTCTTT. This sequence joins TRBV20-1 and TRBJ1-1, with D tentatively TRBD1 (6 bases). Per the germline V gene, CDR1 is DFQATT and CDR2 is SNEGSKA (reference sequence). The CDR3 has 12 residues. V lost 1 base and J lost 6, with 9 bases in between.

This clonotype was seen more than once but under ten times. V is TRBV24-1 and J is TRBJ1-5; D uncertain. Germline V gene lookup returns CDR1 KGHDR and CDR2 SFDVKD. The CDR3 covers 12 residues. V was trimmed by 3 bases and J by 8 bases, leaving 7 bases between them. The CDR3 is CATSDPGEPQHF. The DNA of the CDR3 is TGTGCCACCAGTGATCCCGGGGAGCCCCAGCATTTT.

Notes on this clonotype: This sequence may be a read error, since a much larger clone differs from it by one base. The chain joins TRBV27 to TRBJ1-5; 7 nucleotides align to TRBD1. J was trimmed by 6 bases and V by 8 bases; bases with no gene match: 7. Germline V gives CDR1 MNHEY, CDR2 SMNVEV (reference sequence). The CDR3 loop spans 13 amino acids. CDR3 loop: CASGWTGTQPQHF. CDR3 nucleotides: TGTGCCAGCGGTTGGACAGGAACTCAGCCCCAGCATTTT.

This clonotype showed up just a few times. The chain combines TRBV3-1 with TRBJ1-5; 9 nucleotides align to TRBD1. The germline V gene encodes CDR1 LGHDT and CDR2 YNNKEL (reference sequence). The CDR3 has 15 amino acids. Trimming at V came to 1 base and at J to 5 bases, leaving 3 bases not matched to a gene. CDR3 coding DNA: TGTGCCAGCAGCCAAGGGACAGGGGATTATCAGCCCCAGCATTTT. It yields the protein CASSQGTGDYQPQHF.

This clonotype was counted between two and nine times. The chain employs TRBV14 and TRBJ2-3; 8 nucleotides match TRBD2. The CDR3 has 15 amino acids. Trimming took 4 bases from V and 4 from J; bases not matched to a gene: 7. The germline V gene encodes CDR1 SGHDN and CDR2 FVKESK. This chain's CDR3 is CASSLGPGGADTQYF. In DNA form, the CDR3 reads TGTGCCAGCAGCCTCGGGCCCGGGGGGGCAGATACGCAGTATTTT. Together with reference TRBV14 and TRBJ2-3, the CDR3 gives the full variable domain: EAGVTQFPSHSVIEKGQTVTLRCDPISGHDNLYWYRRVMGKEIKFLLHFVKESKQDESGMPNNRFLAERTGGTYSTLKVQPAELEDSGVYFCASSLGPGGADTQYFGPGTRLTVL.

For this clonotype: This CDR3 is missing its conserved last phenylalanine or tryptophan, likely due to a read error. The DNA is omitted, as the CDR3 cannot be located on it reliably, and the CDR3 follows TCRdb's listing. CDR3 residues: CGVEGDSYEGDC. This rearrangement joins TRBV29-1 to TRBJ2-7. Germline CDR1 and CDR2: SQVTM and ANQGSEA. The CDR3 spans 12 residues, counting both ends.

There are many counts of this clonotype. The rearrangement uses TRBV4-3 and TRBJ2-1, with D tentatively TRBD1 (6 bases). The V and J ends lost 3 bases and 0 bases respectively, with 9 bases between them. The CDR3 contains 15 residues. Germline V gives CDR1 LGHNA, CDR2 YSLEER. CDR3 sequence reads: CASSQEDSSYNEQFF. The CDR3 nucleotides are TGCGCCAGCAGCCAGGAGGACAGCTCCTACAATGAGCAGTTCTTC.